These T cell receptor beta chains were read from a single sample in a study of cytomegalovirus exposure and HLA in healthy donors. Libraries were prepared by immunoSEQ multiplex PCR; TCRdb keeps only in-frame clonotypes and omits some of them. The table lists about 160,000 clones, 86% of them singletons. Sequencing was carried out using PBMCs. The receptors were sampled from a woman aged 18 to 35 in good health and CMV-seronegative. Each CDR3 is given with its conserved first and last residue. Each record gives: clone size, D gene, J gene, V gene, CDR3 protein, CDR3 DNA. The D gene is left open where the match is weak. Size is stated for part of the rows, as once, few or many counts, or as a class when the clone is expanded.

size: -; D: TRBD1; J: TRBJ1-2; V: TRBV2; CDR3: CANAPETGFVYGYTF; DNA: TGTGCCAACGCCCCGGAGACAGGGTTCGTCTATGGCTACACCTTC
size: -; D: -; J: TRBJ1-2; V: TRBV27; CDR3: CASGGLTTYGYTF; DNA: TGTGCCAGCGGGGGCCTGACAACCTATGGCTACACCTTC
size: -; D: TRBD1; J: TRBJ2-1; V: TRBV7-2; CDR3: CASSLQGAYEEQFF; DNA: TGTGCCAGCAGCTTACAGGGGGCGTACGAGGAGCAGTTCTTC
size: few; D: TRBD2; J: TRBJ2-3; V: TRBV27; CDR3: CASSLIAGSTDTQYF; DNA: TGTGCCAGCAGTTTAATAGCGGGAAGCACAGATACGCAGTATTTT
size: -; D: -; J: TRBJ1-1; V: TRBV5-6; CDR3: CASSSVDYTEAFF; DNA: TGTGCCAGCAGCTCAGTCGACTACACTGAAGCTTTCTTT
size: -; D: -; J: TRBJ2-7; V: TRBV7-2; CDR3: CASSLDGSLYEQYF; DNA: TGTGCCAGCAGCTTAGACGGGAGCTTGTACGAGCAGTACTTC
size: -; D: TRBD1; J: TRBJ1-5; V: TRBV19; CDR3: CASSQTGGGGNQPQHF; DNA: TGTGCCAGTAGTCAGACAGGGGGCGGGGGCAATCAGCCCCAGCATTTT
size: -; D: -; J: TRBJ2-7; V: TRBV4-1; CDR3: CASSQDPPQGPFDYEQYF; DNA: TGCGCCAGCAGCCAAGATCCCCCCCAGGGCCCGTTTGACTACGAGCAGTACTTC
size: -; D: -; J: TRBJ2-3; V: TRBV9; CDR3: CASSVVGDGITDTQYF; DNA: TGTGCCAGCAGCGTAGTAGGGGATGGGATAACAGATACGCAGTATTTT
size: -; D: -; J: TRBJ2-2; V: TRBV29-1; CDR3: CSVGGAGELFF; DNA: TGCAGCGTTGGGGGGGCCGGGGAGCTGTTTTTT
size: -; D: -; J: TRBJ2-3; V: TRBV29-1; CDR3: CSEMEGADTQYF; DNA: TGCAGCGAAATGGAGGGAGCAGATACGCAGTATTTT
size: -; D: TRBD1; J: TRBJ1-2; V: TRBV6-5; CDR3: CASSYRDRDGYTF; DNA: TGTGCCAGCAGTTACCGGGACAGGGACGGCTACACCTTC
size: -; D: -; J: TRBJ1-5; V: TRBV10-3; CDR3: CAISESEGGLWLVF; DNA: TGTGCCATCAGTGAGTCGGAGGGAGGGCTTTGGCTTGTATTT
size: -; D: TRBD1; J: TRBJ1-2; V: TRBV6-1; CDR3: CASRRTGATGYTF; DNA: TGTGCCAGCAGGAGGACAGGGGCCACCGGCTACACCTTC
size: -; D: -; J: TRBJ2-2; V: TRBV30; CDR3: CAWSVLTGELFF; DNA: TGTGCCTGGAGTGTACTCACCGGGGAGCTGTTTTTT
size: -; D: -; J: TRBJ1-6; V: TRBV2; CDR3: CASSLIGDSPNSPLHF; DNA: TGTGCCAGCAGTCTTATTGGTGACAGTCCAAATTCACCCCTCCACTTT
size: -; D: TRBD2; J: TRBJ2-7; V: TRBV10-3; CDR3: CATLTSGAYEQYF; DNA: TGTGCCACCTTGACTAGCGGGGCCTACGAGCAGTACTTC
size: few; D: TRBD1; J: TRBJ2-7; V: TRBV19; CDR3: CASSPTGTVNYEQYF; DNA: TGTGCCAGTAGCCCTACCGGGACAGTGAACTACGAGCAGTACTTC
size: -; D: TRBD2; J: TRBJ2-1; V: TRBV4-3; CDR3: CASSQDSGKSEQFF; DNA: TGCGCCAGCAGCCAAGATAGCGGGAAGAGTGAGCAGTTCTTC
size: once; D: -; J: TRBJ1-2; V: TRBV10-2; CDR3: CASSLLIRDGYGYTF; DNA: TGCGCCAGCAGTCTCCTCATCCGGGATGGCTATGGCTACACCTTC
size: -; D: TRBD2; J: TRBJ2-3; V: TRBV29-1; CDR3: CSAGREEDTQYF; DNA: TGCAGCGCCGGTCGGGAGGAAGATACGCAGTATTTT
size: -; D: -; J: TRBJ1-2; V: TRBV18; CDR3: CASSPPVTDYGYTF; DNA: TGTGCCAGCTCACCACCGGTAACGGACTATGGCTACACCTTC
size: -; D: TRBD2; J: TRBJ2-5; V: TRBV5-1; CDR3: CASTRLAGDRETQYF; DNA: TGCGCCAGCACTAGACTAGCGGGAGATAGGGAGACCCAGTACTTC
size: -; D: -; J: TRBJ1-1; V: TRBV27; CDR3: CASSFRGATEAFF; DNA: TGTGCCAGCAGTTTCAGGGGCGCCACTGAAGCTTTCTTT
size: -; D: -; J: TRBJ2-5; V: TRBV2; CDR3: CASSVGRLSWETQYF; DNA: -
size: -; D: -; J: TRBJ2-1; V: TRBV7-3; CDR3: CASSFGGEQFF; DNA: TGTGCCAGCAGCTTCGGAGGTGAGCAGTTCTTC
size: -; D: -; J: TRBJ2-7; V: TRBV4-3; CDR3: CASSQSRGPSYEQYF; DNA: TGCGCCAGCAGCCAATCCCGCGGCCCGAGCTACGAGCAGTACTTC
size: -; D: -; J: TRBJ1-3; V: TRBV10-1; CDR3: CASSDGLETGNTIYF; DNA: TGCGCCAGCAGTGATGGACTGGAGACTGGAAACACCATATATTTT
size: -; D: -; J: TRBJ2-5; V: TRBV4-1; CDR3: CASQGRAETQYF; DNA: TGCGCCAGCCAGGGGAGAGCGGAGACCCAGTACTTC
size: -; D: TRBD1; J: TRBJ1-5; V: TRBV5-1; CDR3: CASSRDRDYSNQPQHF; DNA: TGCGCCAGCAGCCGGGACAGGGATTATAGCAATCAGCCCCAGCATTTT
size: -; D: -; J: TRBJ1-5; V: TRBV6-1; CDR3: CASSAQGPNQPQHF; DNA: TGTGCCAGCAGTGCACAGGGCCCCAATCAGCCCCAGCATTTT
size: once; D: -; J: TRBJ2-3; V: TRBV6-6; CDR3: CASSLLAGRGTDTQYF; DNA: TGTGCCAGCAGCCTTTTGGCGGGAAGGGGTACAGATACGCAGTATTTT
size: -; D: -; J: TRBJ1-5; V: TRBV5-1; CDR3: CASSLEGAEDQPQHF; DNA: TGCGCCAGCAGCTTGGAAGGGGCTGAGGATCAGCCCCAGCATTTT
size: -; D: TRBD1; J: TRBJ1-5; V: TRBV13; CDR3: CASSLGQGVRQPQHF; DNA: TGTGCCAGCAGCTTAGGACAGGGGGTTCGTCAGCCCCAGCATTTT
size: -; D: TRBD2; J: TRBJ2-7; V: TRBV5-1; CDR3: CASSSGLAGNEQYF; DNA: TGCGCCAGCAGCTCGGGACTAGCGGGGAACGAGCAGTACTTC
size: -; D: -; J: TRBJ1-2; V: TRBV7-2; CDR3: CASSFLDSIYGYTF; DNA: TGTGCCAGCAGCTTTCTGGACAGCATCTATGGCTACACCTTC
size: -; D: -; J: TRBJ1-2; V: TRBV7-2; CDR3: CASSLDFTHSTRLYGYTF; DNA: TGTGCCAGCAGCTTAGACTTCACGCACTCTACCAGGCTGTATGGCTACACCTTC
size: -; D: -; J: TRBJ1-1; V: TRBV19; CDR3: CASNLRGVNTEAFF; DNA: TGTGCCAGTAATCTACGGGGGGTGAACACTGAAGCTTTCTTT
size: -; D: TRBD2; J: TRBJ2-5; V: TRBV7-9; CDR3: CASSLGGPQETQYF; DNA: TGTGCCAGCAGCTTGGGAGGGCCACAAGAGACCCAGTACTTC
size: -; D: -; J: TRBJ1-2; V: TRBV12-2; CDR3: CASRLERGDGYTF; DNA: TGTGCAAGTCGCTTAGAAAGGGGCGATGGCTACACCTTC
size: -; D: TRBD1; J: TRBJ2-5; V: TRBV27; CDR3: CASSLTTGETQYF; DNA: TGTGCCAGCAGTTTAACGACAGGGGAGACCCAGTACTTC
size: -; D: -; J: TRBJ2-2; V: TRBV2; CDR3: CASRALRGNTGELFF; DNA: TGTGCCAGCAGAGCTTTAAGGGGGAACACCGGGGAGCTGTTTTTT
size: -; D: -; J: TRBJ2-1; V: TRBV5-5; CDR3: CASSFSPSSYNEQFF; DNA: TGTGCCAGCAGCTTTAGTCCGAGCTCCTACAATGAGCAGTTCTTC
size: -; D: TRBD2; J: TRBJ2-1; V: TRBV18; CDR3: CASSTKLAGGYNEQFF; DNA: TGTGCCAGCTCAACAAAGCTAGCGGGAGGTTACAATGAGCAGTTCTTC
size: -; D: -; J: TRBJ1-1; V: TRBV29-1; CDR3: CSVATRENTEAFF; DNA: TGCAGCGTAGCCACCAGGGAAAACACTGAAGCTTTCTTT
size: -; D: -; J: TRBJ1-1; V: TRBV5-8; CDR3: CASSLTLDRNTEAFF; DNA: TGTGCCAGCAGCTTGACGCTGGACAGGAACACTGAAGCTTTCTTT
size: -; D: TRBD1; J: TRBJ1-2; V: TRBV30; CDR3: CAWELQGADGYTF; DNA: TGTGCCTGGGAACTTCAGGGGGCAGATGGCTACACCTTC